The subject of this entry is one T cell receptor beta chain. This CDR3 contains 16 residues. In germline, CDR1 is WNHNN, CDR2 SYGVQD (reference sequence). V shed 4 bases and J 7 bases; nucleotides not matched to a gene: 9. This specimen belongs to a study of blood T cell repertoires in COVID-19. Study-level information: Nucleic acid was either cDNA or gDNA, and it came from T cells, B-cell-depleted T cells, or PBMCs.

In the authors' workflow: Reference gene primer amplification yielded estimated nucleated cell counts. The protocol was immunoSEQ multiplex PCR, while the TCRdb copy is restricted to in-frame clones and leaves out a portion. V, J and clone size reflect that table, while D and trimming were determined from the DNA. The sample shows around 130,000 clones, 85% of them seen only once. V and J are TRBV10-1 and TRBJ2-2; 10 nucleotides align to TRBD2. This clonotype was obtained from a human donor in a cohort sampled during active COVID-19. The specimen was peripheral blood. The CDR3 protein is CASSGLASGSIGELFF. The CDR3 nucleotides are TGCGCCAGCAGTGGCTTGGCTAGCGGGAGCATCGGGGAGCTGTTTTTT.